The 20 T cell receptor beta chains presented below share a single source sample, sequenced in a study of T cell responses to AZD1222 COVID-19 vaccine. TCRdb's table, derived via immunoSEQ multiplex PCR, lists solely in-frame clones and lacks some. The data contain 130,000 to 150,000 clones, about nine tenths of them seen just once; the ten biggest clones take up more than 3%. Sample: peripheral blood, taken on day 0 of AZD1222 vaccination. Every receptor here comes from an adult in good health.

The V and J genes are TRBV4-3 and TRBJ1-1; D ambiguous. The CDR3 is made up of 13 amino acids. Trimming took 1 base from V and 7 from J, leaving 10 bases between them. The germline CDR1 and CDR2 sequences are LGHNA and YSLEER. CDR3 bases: TGCGCCAGCAGCCAAGGACTCAGCTTTGAAGCTTTCTTT. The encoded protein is CASSQGLSFEAFF.

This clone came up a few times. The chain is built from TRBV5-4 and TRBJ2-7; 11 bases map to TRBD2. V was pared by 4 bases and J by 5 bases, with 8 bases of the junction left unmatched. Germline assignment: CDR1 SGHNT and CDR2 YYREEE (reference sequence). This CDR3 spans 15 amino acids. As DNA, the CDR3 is TGTGCCAGCAGCCCTCGGATAGCGGGAGGGAACGAGCAGTACTTC. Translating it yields CASSPRIAGGNEQYF. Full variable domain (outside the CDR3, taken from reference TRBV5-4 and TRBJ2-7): ETGVTQSPTHLIKTRGQQVTLRCSSQSGHNTVSWYQQALGQGPQFIFQYYREEENGRGNFPPRFSGLQFPNYSSELNVNALELDDSALYLCASSPRIAGGNEQYFGPGTRLTVT.

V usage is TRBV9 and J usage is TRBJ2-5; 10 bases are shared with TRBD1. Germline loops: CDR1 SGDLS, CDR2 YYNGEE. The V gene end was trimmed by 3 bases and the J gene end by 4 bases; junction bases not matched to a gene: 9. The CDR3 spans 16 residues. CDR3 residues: CASSAGEGQGLETQYF. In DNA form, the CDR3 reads TGTGCCAGCAGCGCAGGGGAGGGACAGGGGTTAGAGACCCAGTACTTC.

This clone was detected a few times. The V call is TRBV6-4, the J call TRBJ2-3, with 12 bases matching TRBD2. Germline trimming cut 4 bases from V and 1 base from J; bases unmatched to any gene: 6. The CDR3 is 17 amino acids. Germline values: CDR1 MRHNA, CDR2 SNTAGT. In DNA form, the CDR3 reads TGTGCCAGCAGTGCCTCTAGCGGGGGGGTCGGCACAGATACGCAGTATTTT. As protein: CASSASSGGVGTDTQYF.

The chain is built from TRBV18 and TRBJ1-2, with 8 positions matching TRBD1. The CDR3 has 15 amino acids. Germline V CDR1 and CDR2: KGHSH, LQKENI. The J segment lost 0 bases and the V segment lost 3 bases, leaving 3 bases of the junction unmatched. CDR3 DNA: TGTGCCAGCTCACCCGCGGGACAGGCTAACTATGGCTACACCTTC. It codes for CASSPAGQANYGYTF.

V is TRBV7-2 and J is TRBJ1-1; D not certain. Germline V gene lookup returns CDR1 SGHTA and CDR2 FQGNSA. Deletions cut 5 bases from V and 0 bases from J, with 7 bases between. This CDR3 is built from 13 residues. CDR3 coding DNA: TGTGCCAGCAGCCCCACTATGAACACTGAAGCTTTCTTT. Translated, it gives CASSPTMNTEAFF.

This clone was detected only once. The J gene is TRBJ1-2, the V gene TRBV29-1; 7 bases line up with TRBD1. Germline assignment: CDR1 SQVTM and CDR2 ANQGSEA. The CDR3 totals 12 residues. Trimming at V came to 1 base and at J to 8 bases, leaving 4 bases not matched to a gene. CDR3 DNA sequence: TGCAGCGTTGAAGGAGGGGGCGGCGGCTACACCTTC. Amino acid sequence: CSVEGGGGGYTF.

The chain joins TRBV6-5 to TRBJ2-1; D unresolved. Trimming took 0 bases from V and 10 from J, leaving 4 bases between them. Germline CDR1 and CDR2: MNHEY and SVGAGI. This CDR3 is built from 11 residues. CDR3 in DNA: TGTGCCAGCAGTTACTCTGGGGAGCAGTTCTTC. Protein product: CASSYSGEQFF.

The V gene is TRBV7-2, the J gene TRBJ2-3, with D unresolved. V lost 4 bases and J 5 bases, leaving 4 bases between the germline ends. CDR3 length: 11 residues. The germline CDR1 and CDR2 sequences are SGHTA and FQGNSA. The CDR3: CASSSRDTQYF. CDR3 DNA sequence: TGTGCCAGCAGCTCGAGAGATACGCAGTATTTT.

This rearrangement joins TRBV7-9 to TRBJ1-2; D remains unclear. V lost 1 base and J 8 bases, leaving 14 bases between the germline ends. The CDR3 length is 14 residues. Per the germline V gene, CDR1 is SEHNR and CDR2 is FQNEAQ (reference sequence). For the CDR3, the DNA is TGTGCCAGCAGCTTAGATAAGGGTCTTAACGGCTACACCTTC. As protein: CASSLDKGLNGYTF.

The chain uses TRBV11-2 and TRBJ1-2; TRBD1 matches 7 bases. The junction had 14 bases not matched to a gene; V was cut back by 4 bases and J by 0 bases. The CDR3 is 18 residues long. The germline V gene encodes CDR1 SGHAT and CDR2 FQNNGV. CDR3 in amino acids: CASSSLTGNRLSNYGYTF. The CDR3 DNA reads TGTGCCAGCAGCTCCCTGACAGGGAACAGGCTATCTAACTATGGCTACACCTTC.

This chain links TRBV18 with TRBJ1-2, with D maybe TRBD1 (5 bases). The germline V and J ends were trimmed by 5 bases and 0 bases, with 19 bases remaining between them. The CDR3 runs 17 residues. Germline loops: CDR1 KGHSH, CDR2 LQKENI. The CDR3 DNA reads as TGTGCCAGCTCAGTAAGCGGCGGGGCAATTTCTAACTATGGCTACACCTTC. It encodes CASSVSGGAISNYGYTF.

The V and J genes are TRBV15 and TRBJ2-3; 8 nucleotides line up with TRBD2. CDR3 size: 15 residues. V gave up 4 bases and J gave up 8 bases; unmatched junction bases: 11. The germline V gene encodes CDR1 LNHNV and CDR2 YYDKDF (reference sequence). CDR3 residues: CATSTGGPGLVTQYF. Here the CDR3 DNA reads TGTGCCACCAGCACGGGAGGGCCGGGTTTAGTTACGCAGTATTTT.

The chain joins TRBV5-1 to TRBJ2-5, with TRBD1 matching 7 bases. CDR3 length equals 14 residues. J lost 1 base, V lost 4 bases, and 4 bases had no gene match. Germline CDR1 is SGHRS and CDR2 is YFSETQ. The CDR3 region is CASSADRAQETQYF. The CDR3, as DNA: TGCGCCAGCAGCGCCGACAGGGCCCAAGAGACCCAGTACTTC.

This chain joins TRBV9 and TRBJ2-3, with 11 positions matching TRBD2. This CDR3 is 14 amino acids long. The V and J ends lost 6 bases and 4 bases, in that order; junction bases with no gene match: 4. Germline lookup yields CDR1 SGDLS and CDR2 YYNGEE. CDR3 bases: TGTGCCAGCACCAGGACTAGCGGGCCAGATACGCAGTATTTT. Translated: CASTRTSGPDTQYF.

As DNA, the CDR3 is TGTGCCAGCACGGACGGAACGGGGGGCGCTAAGACCCAGTACTTC. Translated, it gives CASTDGTGGAKTQYF. The chain has TRBV11-3 and TRBJ2-5, with TRBD2 as a possible D gene (7 bases). Germline loops: CDR1 SGHNT, CDR2 YENEEA. The CDR3 totals 15 residues. Trimming stripped 7 bases from V and 6 bases from J, with 21 bases between.

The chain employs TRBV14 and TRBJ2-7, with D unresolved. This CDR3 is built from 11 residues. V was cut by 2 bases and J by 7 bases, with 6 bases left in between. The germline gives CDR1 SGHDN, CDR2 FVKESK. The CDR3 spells CASSQLWEQYF. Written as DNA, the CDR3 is TGTGCCAGCAGCCAACTTTGGGAGCAGTACTTC.

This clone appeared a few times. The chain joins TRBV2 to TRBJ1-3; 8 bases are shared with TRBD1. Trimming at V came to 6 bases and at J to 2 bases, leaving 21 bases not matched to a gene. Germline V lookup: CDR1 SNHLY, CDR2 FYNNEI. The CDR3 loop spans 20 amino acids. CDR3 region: CASRRSNGQGIGETGNTIYF. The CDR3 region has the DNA TGTGCCAGCAGACGTAGTAACGGACAGGGAATCGGAGAAACTGGAAACACCATATATTTT.

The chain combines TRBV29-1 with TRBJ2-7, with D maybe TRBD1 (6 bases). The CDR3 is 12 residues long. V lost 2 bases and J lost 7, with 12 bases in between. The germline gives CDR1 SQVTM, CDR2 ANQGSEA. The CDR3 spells CSVELGAREQYF. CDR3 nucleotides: TGCAGCGTTGAATTGGGGGCGAGGGAGCAGTACTTC.

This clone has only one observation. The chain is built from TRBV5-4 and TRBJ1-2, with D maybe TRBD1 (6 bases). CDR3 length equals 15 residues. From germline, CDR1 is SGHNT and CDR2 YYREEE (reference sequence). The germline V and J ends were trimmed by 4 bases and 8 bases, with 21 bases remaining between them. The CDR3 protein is CASSPEVRGNVGYTF. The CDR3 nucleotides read TGTGCCAGCAGCCCCGAGGTCAGGGGTAACGTCGGCTACACCTTC. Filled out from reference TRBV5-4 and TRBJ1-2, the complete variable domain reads ETGVTQSPTHLIKTRGQQVTLRCSSQSGHNTVSWYQQALGQGPQFIFQYYREEENGRGNFPPRFSGLQFPNYSSELNVNALELDDSALYLCASSPEVRGNVGYTFGSGTRLTVV.